This TCR beta chain appears in the sequencing data of a study of blood T cells in healthy people across ages. This clonotype has just a few counts. V was cut by 4 bases and J by 4 bases, with 15 bases left in between. In germline, CDR1 is SGDLS, CDR2 YYNGEE. CDR3 length equals 14 residues. It was with a sample-barcoded 5' primer and a J-beta primer mix that a second PCR of roughly 7 to 12 cycles was run. Unique molecular identifiers of 12 random nucleotides labeled each cDNA. TCRdb reprocessed the 5' RACE reads via MiXCR and lists one record per CDR3 protein. The table has 800,000 to 1,000,000 distinct CDR3 sequences, approximately 49% seen once; the top ten hold roughly 13%. For every donor, a draw yielded around 10 milliliters of peripheral blood. The study isolated at least 7 million PBMCs from each sample.

The sample consisted of blood. The sequence was obtained from a man aged 25 to 40 in good health. The J gene is TRBJ2-7, the V gene TRBV9, with D uncertain. CDR3 in amino acids: CASSPRYPPYEQYF. CDR3 DNA: TGTGCCAGCAGCCCTAGGTACCCCCCTTACGAGCAGTACTTC.